There are a few counts of the clone carrying this T cell receptor beta chain. Antigen specificity is unknown. These data are taken from a study of cytomegalovirus exposure and HLA in healthy donors. PCR used 60 Vbeta primers and 13 Jbeta primers. TCRdb keeps only in-frame clones here, not all; method: immunoSEQ multiplex PCR. In the table there are around 150,000 clones, 70% to 85% of which are singletons. The study, taken as a whole, reports: As a later analysis showed, a missense DCLRE1C variant was linked to trimming of TCR beta V- and J-genes.

The TCR sequence derives from a man aged 45-65 years in good health and CMV-seropositive. The sequenced material came from PBMCs.

Here the CDR3 reads CASSFRQGRGYTF. The CDR3 DNA reads as TGTGCCAGCAGCTTCCGACAGGGAAGAGGCTACACCTTC. J is TRBJ1-2 and V is TRBV7-2, with 7 bases fitting TRBD1. The CDR3 extends over 13 amino acids. Germline V gene data show CDR1 as SGHTA and CDR2 as FQGNSA. The V gene end was trimmed by 3 bases and the J gene end by 8 bases; junction bases not matched to a gene: 6.